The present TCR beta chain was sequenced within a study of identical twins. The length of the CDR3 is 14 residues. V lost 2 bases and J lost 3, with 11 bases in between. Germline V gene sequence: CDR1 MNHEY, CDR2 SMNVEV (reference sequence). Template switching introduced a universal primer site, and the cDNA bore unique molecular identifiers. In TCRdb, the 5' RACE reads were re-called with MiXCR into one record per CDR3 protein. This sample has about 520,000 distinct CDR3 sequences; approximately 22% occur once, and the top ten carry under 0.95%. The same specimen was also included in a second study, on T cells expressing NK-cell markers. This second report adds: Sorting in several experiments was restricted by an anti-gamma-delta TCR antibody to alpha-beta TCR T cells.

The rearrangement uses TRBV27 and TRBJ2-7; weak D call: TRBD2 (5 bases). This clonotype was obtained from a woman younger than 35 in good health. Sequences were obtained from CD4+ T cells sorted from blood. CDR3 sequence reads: CASSLLPGNYEQYF. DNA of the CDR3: TGTGCCAGCAGTTTACTGCCGGGGAACTACGAGCAGTACTTC.